The 8 T cell receptor beta chains in this list originate from one sample, sequenced in a study of CD8 T cells in Susac syndrome. Random hexamers served to reverse transcribe roughly 0.5 to 1 ug RNA. Using its own MiXCR run on the immunoSEQ multiplex PCR reads, TCRdb lists one record per CDR3 protein. Of about 100,000 distinct CDR3 sequences listed, 90% to 95% are singletons. Sequenced material: CD8+ T cells from PBMCs. All receptors derive from a human donor in good health.

V is TRBV29-1 and J is TRBJ2-5, with D maybe TRBD1 (6 bases). This CDR3 is built from 15 residues. V gave up 3 bases and J gave up 4 bases, with 18 bases separating them. In germline, CDR1 is SQVTM, CDR2 ANQGSEA. As DNA, the CDR3 is TGCAGCGTTGAGGGTCGGGGCAGGGGAAGAGAGACCCAGTACTTC. Translation gives CSVEGRGRGRETQYF.

Here the CDR3 reads CATSDPRVDTQYF. CDR3 nucleotide sequence: TGTGCCACCAGTGACCCCCGGGTAGATACGCAGTATTTT. J is TRBJ2-3 and V is TRBV24-1; no clear D gene. Trimming left V 4 bases short and J 5 bases short, with 9 bases between. The CDR3 sequence is 13 residues long. In germline, CDR1 is KGHDR, CDR2 SFDVKD.

This rearrangement joins TRBV14 to TRBJ2-3; D remains ambiguous. The CDR3 runs 11 residues. From germline, CDR1 is SGHDN and CDR2 FVKESK. Trimming pared 6 bases from V and 2 bases from J, leaving 3 bases between. The CDR3: CASRDTDTQYF. The DNA of the CDR3 is TGTGCCAGCAGGGACACAGATACGCAGTATTTT. The variable domain in full, with the rest retrieved from reference TRBV14 and TRBJ2-3, is EAGVTQFPSHSVIEKGQTVTLRCDPISGHDNLYWYRRVMGKEIKFLLHFVKESKQDESGMPNNRFLAERTGGTYSTLKVQPAELEDSGVYFCASRDTDTQYFGPGTRLTVL.

Only one count was recorded for this clonotype. This chain links TRBV20-1 with TRBJ2-3, with a possible D match to TRBD2 (5 bases). Per the germline V gene, CDR1 is DFQATT and CDR2 is SNEGSKA (reference sequence). CDR3 size: 11 residues. Trimming took off 6 bases at V and 11 bases at J, with 15 bases between the two ends. This CDR3 is CSAPREDGQYF. For the CDR3, the DNA is TGCAGTGCCCCCCGGGAAGACGGGCAGTATTTT.

This chain connects TRBV7-8 to TRBJ2-3; 10 bases map to TRBD1. This CDR3 is built from 16 residues. Germline V gene data show CDR1 as SGHVS and CDR2 as FQNEAQ. J was trimmed by 2 bases and V by 5 bases; bases with no gene match: 7. Here the CDR3 DNA reads TGTGCCAGCAGCCCCTGGGACAGGGGAGACACAGATACGCAGTATTTT. This encodes CASSPWDRGDTDTQYF.

This clonotype was found once. The chain is built from TRBV18 and TRBJ1-6; TRBD1 might be the D (6 bases). Trimming took off 6 bases at V and 6 bases at J, with 15 bases between the two ends. CDR1 KGHSH and CDR2 LQKENI come from the germline V gene. The CDR3 is made up of 15 amino acids. CDR3 nucleotides: TGTGCCAGCTCTCCTCAGGGGATGGGTAATTCACCCCTCCACTTT. This encodes CASSPQGMGNSPLHF.

This chain joins TRBV5-6 and TRBJ1-4; no clear D. The germline gives CDR1 SGHDT, CDR2 YYEEEE. The germline V and J ends were trimmed by 4 bases and 7 bases, with 20 bases remaining between them. CDR3 length: 16 residues. CDR3 amino acids: CASSAHSSSGREKLFF. The CDR3 DNA sequence: TGTGCCAGCAGCGCTCACTCCAGCTCAGGACGTGAAAAACTGTTTTTT.

The chain uses TRBV12-5 and TRBJ1-1; D uncertain. The CDR3 covers 14 residues. CDR1 and CDR2 (germline): LGHNT, FRNRAP. V gave up 0 bases and J gave up 1 base, with 6 bases separating them. CDR3 coding DNA: TGTGCTAGTGGTTTGGTATATTGGAACACTGAAGCTTTCTTT. This gives the protein CASGLVYWNTEAFF.